This T cell receptor beta chain stems from a study of breast tumors, draining lymph nodes, adjacent tissues. General study findings and limits: Findings are consistent with lymph node origin and intratumoral expansion of most tumor T cells. Tumors had less TCR diversity than lymph nodes, more than nontumor tissue. Data only fit, rather than demonstrated, lymph node origin of most tumor T cells. Tumor and nontumor repertoires were significantly more similar in luminal-like than in basal-like breast cancer.

Many counts were recorded for this clonotype. Its antigen is not identified. Each CDR3 protein gets one entry after TCRdb re-called the multiplex PCR reads with MiXCR. This sample yields 120,000 to 150,000 distinct CDR3 sequences, of which about 33% are seen a single time; 2% to 2.5% belongs to the top ten. The lymph nodes were axillary draining lymph nodes from breast cancer patients. This CDR3 contains 15 residues. Looked up from germline, CDR1 is MNHEY and CDR2 is SVGAGI. Germline trimming cut 3 bases from V and 5 bases from J; bases unmatched to any gene: 4. This chain links TRBV6-5 with TRBJ1-6; the match to TRBD1 covers 7 bases. This receptor was identified in a female donor with breast cancer. Some clones in this sample may be carry-over from other donors' samples. Sequencing was performed on axillary lymph node tissue. The CDR3 is CASSYGTADNSPLHF. The CDR3 DNA follows: TGTGCCAGCAGTTATGGGACAGCAGATAATTCACCCCTCCACTTT.